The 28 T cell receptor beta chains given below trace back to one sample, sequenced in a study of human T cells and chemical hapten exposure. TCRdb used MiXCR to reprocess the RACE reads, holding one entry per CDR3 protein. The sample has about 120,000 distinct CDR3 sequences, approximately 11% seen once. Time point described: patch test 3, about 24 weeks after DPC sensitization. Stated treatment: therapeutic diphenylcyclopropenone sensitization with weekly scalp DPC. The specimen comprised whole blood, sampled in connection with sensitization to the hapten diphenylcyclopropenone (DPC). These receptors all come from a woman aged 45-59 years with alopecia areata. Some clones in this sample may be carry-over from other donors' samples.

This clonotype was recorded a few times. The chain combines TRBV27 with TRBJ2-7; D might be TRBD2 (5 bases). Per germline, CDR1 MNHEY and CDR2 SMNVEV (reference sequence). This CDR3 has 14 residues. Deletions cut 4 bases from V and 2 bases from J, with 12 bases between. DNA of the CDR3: TGTGCCAGCAGTTCGACGCACGGGACCTACGAGCAGTACTTC. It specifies CASSSTHGTYEQYF.

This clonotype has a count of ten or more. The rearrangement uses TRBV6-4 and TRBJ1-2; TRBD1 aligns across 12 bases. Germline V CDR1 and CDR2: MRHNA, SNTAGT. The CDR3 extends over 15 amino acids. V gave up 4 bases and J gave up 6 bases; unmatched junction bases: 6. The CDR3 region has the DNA TGTGCCAGCAGTGCAACCGGGACAGGGGGCAATGGCTACACCTTC. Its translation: CASSATGTGGNGYTF.

In nucleotides, the CDR3 is TGCAGTGCTCTTCGGGGCTGGGAGACCCAGTACTTC. This gives the protein CSALRGWETQYF. The V and J genes are TRBV20-1 and TRBJ2-5, with D possibly being TRBD1 or TRBD2 (5 bases each). The CDR3 contains 12 residues. Germline V gives CDR1 DFQATT, CDR2 SNEGSKA (reference sequence). V was shortened by 5 bases and J by 5 bases, with 12 bases between the two germline ends.

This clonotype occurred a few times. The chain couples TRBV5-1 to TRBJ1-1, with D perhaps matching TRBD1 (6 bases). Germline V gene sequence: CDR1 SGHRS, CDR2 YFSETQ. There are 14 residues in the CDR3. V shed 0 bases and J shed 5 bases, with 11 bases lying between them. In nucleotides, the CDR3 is TGCGCCAGCAGCTTGGCAGGGGATCGGACTGAAGCTTTCTTT. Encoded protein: CASSLAGDRTEAFF.

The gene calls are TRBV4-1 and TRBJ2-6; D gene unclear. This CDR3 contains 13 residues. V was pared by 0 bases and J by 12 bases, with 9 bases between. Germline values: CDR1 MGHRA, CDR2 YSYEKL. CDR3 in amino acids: CASSQEEAGVLTF. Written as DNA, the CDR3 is TGCGCCAGCAGCCAAGAGGAAGCCGGCGTCCTGACTTTC.

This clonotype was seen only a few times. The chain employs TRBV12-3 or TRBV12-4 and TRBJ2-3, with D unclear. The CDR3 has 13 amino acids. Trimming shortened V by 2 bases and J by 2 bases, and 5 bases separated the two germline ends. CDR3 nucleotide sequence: TGTGCCAGCAGTTTAAATCCCACAGATACGCAGTATTTT. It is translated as CASSLNPTDTQYF.

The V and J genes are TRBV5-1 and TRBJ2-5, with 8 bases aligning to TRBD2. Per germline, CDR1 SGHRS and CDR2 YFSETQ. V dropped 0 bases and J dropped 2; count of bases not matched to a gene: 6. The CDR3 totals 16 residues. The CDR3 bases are TGCGCCAGCAGCTTGGGCCCAGCGGGGGCGCAAGAGACCCAGTACTTC. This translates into CASSLGPAGAQETQYF.

This CDR3 is CASSAKTNPDTQYF. The CDR3 DNA reads TGTGCCAGCAGTGCAAAAACGAACCCGGATACGCAGTATTTT. The V call is TRBV6-1, the J call TRBJ2-3; no definite D call. Per the germline V gene, CDR1 is MNHNS and CDR2 is SASEGT. V was pared by 4 bases and J by 6 bases, with 14 bases between. This CDR3 is 14 amino acids long.

DNA for the CDR3: TGTGCCAGCAGCCCAGATCCCTCTACGCAGTATTTT. This encodes CASSPDPSTQYF. The chain combines TRBV7-9 with TRBJ2-3, with D unresolved. Germline CDR1 is SEHNR and CDR2 is FQNEAQ (reference sequence). The CDR3 spans 12 residues. Trimming took off 5 bases at V and 8 bases at J, with 11 bases between the two ends.

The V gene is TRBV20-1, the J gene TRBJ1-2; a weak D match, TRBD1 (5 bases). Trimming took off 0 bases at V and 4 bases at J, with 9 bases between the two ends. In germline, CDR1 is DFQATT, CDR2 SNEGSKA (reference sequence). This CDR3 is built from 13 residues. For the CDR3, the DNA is TGCAGTGCTAGAGATCCCAGGGCCTATGGCTACACCTTC. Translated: CSARDPRAYGYTF.

DNA of the CDR3: TGTGCCAGCAGTTCGGGACAGGGCTCCTACAATGAGCAGTTCTTC. Translated, it gives CASSSGQGSYNEQFF. V is TRBV6-2 or TRBV6-3 and J is TRBJ2-1; 9 bases align to TRBD1. V dropped 4 bases and J dropped 0; count of bases not matched to a gene: 1. This CDR3 comprises 15 residues. Germline V CDR1 and CDR2: MNHEY, SVGEGT.

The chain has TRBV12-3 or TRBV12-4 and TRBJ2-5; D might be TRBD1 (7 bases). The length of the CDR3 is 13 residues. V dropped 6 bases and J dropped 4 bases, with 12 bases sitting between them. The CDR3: CASSQGGGETQYF. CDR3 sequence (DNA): TGTGCCAGCAGCCAGGGGGGCGGAGAGACCCAGTACTTC.

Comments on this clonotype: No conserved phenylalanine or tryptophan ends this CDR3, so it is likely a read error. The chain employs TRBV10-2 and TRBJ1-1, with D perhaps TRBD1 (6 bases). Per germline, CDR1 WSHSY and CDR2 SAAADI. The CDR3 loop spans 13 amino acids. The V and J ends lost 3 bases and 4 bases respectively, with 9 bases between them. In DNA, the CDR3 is TGCGCCAGCAGTGAACAGGGCAGCACTGAAGCTTTCCTT. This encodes CASSEQGSTEAFL.

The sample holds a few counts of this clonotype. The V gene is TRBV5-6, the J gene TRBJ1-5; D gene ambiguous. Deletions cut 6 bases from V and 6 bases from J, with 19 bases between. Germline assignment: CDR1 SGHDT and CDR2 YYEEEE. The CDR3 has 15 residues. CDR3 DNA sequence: TGTGCCAGCACCGACGGACCCAGCGCAGGTCAGCCCCAGCATTTT. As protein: CASTDGPSAGQPQHF. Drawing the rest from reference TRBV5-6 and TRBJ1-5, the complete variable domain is DAGVTQSPTHLIKTRGQQVTLRCSPKSGHDTVSWYQQALGQGPQFIFQYYEEEERQRGNFPDRFSGHQFPNYSSELNVNALLLGDSALYLCASTDGPSAGQPQHFGDGTRLSIL.

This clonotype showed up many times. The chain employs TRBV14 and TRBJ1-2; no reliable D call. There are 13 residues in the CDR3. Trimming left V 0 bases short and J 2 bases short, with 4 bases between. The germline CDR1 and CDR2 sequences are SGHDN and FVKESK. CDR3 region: CASSQEVNYGYTF. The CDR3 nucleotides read TGTGCCAGCAGCCAAGAAGTGAACTATGGCTACACCTTC.

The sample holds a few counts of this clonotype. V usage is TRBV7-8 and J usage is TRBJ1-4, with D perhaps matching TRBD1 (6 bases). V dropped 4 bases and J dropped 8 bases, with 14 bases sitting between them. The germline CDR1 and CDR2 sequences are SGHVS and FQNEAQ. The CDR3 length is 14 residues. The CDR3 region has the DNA TGTGCCAGCAGCTACCGGGGGCTAGGGGAAAAACTGTTTTTT. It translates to CASSYRGLGEKLFF.

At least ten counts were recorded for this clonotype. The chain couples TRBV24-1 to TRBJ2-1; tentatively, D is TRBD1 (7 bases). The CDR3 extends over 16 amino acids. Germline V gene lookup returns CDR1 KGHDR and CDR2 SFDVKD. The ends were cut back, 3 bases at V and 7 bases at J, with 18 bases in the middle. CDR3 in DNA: TGTGCCACCAGTGATCTACAGGGGAGGACAAAAAATGAGCAGTTCTTC. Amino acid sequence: CATSDLQGRTKNEQFF.

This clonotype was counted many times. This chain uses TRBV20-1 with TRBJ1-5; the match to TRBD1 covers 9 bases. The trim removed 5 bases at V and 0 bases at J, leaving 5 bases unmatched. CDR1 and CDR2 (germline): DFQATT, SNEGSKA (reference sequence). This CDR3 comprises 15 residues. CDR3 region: CSAGETGGSNQPQHF. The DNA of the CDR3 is TGCAGTGCTGGCGAGACAGGGGGTAGCAATCAGCCCCAGCATTTT.

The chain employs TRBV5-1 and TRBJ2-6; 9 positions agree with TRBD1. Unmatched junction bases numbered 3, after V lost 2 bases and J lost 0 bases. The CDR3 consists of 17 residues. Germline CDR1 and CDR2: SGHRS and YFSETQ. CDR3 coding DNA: TGCGCCAGCAGCTTATGGGACAGGGCCTCTGGGGCCAACGTCCTGACTTTC. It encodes CASSLWDRASGANVLTF.

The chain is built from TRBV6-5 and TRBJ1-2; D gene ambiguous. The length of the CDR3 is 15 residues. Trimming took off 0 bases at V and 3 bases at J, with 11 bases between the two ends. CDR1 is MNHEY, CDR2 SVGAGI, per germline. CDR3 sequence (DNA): TGTGCCAGCAGTTACTCTCCAAACAGCCACTATGGCTACACCTTC. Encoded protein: CASSYSPNSHYGYTF.

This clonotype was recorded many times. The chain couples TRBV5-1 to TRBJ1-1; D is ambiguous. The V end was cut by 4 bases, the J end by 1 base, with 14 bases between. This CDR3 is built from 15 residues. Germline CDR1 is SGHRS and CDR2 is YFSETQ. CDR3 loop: CASSRGQWENTEAFF. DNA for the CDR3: TGCGCCAGCAGCCGGGGTCAGTGGGAGAACACTGAAGCTTTCTTT.

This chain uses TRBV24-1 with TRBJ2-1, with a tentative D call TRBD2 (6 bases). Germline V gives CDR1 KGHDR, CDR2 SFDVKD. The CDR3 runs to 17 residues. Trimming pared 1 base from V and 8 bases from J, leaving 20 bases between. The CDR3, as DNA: TGTGCCACCAGTGATTTAACGGGTGAGGAGGGAGGAGATGAGCAGTTCTTC. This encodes CATSDLTGEEGGDEQFF.

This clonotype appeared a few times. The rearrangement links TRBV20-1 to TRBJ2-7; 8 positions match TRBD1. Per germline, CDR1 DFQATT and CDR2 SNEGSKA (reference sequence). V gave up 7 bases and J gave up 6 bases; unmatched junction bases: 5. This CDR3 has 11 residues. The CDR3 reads CSVLQGGEQYF. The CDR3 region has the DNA TGCAGTGTCTTACAGGGGGGCGAGCAGTACTTC.

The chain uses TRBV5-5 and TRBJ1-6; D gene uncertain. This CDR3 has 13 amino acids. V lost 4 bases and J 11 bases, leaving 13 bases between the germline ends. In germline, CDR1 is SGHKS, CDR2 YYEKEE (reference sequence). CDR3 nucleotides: TGTGCCAGCAGCGAGTCCGTCAGCCCACCCCTCCACTTT. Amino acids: CASSESVSPPLHF.

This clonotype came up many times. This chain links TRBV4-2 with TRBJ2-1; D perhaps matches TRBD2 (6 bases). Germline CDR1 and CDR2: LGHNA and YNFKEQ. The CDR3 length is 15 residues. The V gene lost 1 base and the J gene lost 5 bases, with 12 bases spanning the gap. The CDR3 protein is CASSQGAGVDNEQFF. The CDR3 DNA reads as TGTGCCAGCAGCCAAGGAGCGGGCGTCGACAATGAGCAGTTCTTC.

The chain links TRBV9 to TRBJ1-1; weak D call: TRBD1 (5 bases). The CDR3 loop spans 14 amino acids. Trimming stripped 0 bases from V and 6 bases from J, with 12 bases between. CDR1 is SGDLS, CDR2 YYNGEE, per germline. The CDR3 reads CASSVEVGESEAFF. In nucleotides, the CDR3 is TGTGCCAGCAGCGTAGAGGTGGGGGAGTCTGAAGCTTTCTTT.

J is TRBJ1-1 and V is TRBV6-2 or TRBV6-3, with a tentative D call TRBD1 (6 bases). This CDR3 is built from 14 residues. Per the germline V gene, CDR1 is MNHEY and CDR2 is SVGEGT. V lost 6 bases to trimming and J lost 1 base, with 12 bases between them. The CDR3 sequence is CASRATGSNTEAFF. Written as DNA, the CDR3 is TGTGCCAGCAGAGCGACAGGTTCGAACACTGAAGCTTTCTTT.

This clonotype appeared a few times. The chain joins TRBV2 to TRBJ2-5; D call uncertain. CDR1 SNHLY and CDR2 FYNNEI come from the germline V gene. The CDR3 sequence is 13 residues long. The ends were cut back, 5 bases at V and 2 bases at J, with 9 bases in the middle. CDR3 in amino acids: CASSRATQETQYF. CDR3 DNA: TGTGCCAGCAGTCGCGCCACACAAGAGACCCAGTACTTC.